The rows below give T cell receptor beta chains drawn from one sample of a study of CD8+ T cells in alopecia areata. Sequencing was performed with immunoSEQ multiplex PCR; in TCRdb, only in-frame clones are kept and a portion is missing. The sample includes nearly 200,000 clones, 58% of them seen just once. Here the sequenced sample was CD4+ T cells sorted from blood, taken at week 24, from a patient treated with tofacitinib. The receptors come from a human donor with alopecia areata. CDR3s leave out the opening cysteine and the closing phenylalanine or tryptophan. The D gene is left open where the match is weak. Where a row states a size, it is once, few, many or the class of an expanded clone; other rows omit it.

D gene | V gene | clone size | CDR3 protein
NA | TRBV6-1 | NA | ATSRRVGGYT
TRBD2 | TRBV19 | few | ASSMGGSRDEQF
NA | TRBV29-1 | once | SVEFTGRTAF
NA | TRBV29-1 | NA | SVVRVWGTDTQY
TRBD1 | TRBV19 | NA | ASSTTDRERKTEAF
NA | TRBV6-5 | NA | ASRMGQVYGYT
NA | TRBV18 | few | ASSDEETQY
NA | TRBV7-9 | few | ASSLADGQGYRVT
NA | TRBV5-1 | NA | ASSLEAGPQETQY
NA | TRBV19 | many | ASSIVAGAPDTQY
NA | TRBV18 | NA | ASSPVVPGANTGELF
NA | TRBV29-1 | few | SVAPRRDNNEQF
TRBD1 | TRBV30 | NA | AYYRGGYT
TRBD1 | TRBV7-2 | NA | ASSPRTGKPSYEQY
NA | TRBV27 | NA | ASRNPDGHPYEQY
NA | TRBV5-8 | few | ASSPGFSNQPQH
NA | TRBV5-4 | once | ASSLSFPQETQY
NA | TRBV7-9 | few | ASSGNTIY
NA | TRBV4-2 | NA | ASSQDQTGRKLF
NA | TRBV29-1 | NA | SVEVWGAGYGYT
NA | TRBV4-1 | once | ASSQEVTRGTDTQY
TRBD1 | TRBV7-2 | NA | ASSLIRGQENRQF
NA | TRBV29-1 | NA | SVHRDYGYT
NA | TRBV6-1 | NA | ASRRSPSNQPQH
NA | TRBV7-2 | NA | ASSFARLAYEQY
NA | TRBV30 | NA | AWSVLQNTEAF